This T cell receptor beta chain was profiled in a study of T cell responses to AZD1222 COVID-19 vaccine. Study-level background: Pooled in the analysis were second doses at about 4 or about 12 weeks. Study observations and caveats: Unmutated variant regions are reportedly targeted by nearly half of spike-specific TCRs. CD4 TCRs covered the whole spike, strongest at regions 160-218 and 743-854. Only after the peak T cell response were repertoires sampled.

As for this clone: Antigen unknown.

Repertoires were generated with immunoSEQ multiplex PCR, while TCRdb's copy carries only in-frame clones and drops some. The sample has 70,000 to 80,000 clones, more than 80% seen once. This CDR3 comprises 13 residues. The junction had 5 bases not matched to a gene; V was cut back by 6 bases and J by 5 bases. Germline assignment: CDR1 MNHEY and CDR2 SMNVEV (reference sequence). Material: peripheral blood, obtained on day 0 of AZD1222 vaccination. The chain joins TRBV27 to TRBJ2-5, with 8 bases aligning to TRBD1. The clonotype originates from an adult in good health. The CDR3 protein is CASRTTGVETQYF. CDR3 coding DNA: TGTGCCAGCAGGACGACAGGGGTGGAGACCCAGTACTTC.